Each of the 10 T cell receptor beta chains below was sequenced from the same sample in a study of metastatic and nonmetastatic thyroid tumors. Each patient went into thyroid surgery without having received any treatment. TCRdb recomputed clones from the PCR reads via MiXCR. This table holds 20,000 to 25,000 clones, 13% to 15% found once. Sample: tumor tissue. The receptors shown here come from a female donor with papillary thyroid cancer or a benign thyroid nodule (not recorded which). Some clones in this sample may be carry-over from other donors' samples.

The CDR3 here is CASSLVSGTGELFF. CDR3 DNA sequence: TGTGCCAGCAGCTTAGTCTCGGGCACCGGGGAGCTGTTTTTT. V is TRBV13 and J is TRBJ2-2; D is undetermined. V gave up 1 base and J gave up 4 bases, with 7 bases separating them. Germline CDR1 PRHDT, CDR2 FYEKMQ (reference sequence). This CDR3 contains 14 residues.

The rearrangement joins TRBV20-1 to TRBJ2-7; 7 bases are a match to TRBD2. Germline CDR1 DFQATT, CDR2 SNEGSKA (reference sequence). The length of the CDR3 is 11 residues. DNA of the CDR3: TGCGGGGGACTATCATCCTACGAGCAGTACTTC. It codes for CGGLSSYEQYF.

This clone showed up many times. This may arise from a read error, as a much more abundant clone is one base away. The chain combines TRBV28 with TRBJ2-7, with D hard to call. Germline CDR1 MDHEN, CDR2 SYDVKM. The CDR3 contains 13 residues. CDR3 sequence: CASSLYQVNERYF. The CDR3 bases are TGTGCCAGCAGTTTATACCAGGTCAACGAGCGGTACTTC.

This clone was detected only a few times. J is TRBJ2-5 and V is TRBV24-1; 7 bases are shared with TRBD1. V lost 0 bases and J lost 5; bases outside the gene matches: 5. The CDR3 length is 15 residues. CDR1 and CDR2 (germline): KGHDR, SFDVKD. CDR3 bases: TGTGCCACCAGTGATTTGTTTGGGACAGCGGAGACCCAGTACTTC. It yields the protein CATSDLFGTAETQYF.

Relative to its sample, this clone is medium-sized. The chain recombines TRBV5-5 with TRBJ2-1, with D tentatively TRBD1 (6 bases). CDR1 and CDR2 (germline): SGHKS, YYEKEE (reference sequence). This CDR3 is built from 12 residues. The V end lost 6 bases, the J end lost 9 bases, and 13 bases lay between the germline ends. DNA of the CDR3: TGTGCCAGCACCCTCACAGGGACTGAGCAGTTCTTC. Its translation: CASTLTGTEQFF.

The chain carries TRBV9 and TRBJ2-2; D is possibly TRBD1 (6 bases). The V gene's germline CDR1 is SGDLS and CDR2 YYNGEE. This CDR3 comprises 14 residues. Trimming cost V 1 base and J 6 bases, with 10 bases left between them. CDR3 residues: CASSVQGSAGELFF. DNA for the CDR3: TGTGCCAGCAGCGTACAGGGGAGTGCCGGGGAGCTGTTTTTT.

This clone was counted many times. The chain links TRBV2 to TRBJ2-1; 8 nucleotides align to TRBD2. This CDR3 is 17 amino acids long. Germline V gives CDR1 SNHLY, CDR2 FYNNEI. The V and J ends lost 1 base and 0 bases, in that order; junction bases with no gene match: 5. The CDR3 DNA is TGTGCCAGCAGTGAAGAAGTAGCGGGATTCTCCTACAATGAGCAGTTCTTC. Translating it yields CASSEEVAGFSYNEQFF.

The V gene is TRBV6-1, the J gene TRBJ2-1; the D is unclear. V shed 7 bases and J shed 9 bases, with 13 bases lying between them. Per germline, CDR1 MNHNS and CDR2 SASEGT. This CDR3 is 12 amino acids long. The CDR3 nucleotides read TGTGCCAGCATCGGACGAGCGTCTGAGCAGTTCTTC. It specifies CASIGRASEQFF.

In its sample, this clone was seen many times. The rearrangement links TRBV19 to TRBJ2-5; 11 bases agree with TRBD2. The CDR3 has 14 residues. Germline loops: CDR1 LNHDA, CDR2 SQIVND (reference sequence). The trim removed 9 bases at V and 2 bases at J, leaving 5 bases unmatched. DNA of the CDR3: TGTGCCAGCGGACTAGCGGGCGATCAAGAGACCCAGTACTTC. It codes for CASGLAGDQETQYF. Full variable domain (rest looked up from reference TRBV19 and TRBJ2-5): DGGITQSPKYLFRKEGQNVTLSCEQNLNHDAMYWYRQDPGQGLRLIYYSQIVNDFQKGDIAEGYSVSREKKESFPLTVTSAQKNPTAFYLCASGLAGDQETQYFGPGTRLLVL.

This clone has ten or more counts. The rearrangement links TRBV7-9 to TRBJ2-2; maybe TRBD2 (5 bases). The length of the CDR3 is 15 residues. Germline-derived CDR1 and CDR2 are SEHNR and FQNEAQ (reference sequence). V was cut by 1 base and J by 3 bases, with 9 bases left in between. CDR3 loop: CASSLDGLHTGELFF. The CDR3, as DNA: TGTGCCAGCAGCTTAGATGGACTTCACACCGGGGAGCTGTTTTTT.